This is a list of T cell receptor beta chains from one sample in a study of blood T cell repertoires in COVID-19. Produced via immunoSEQ multiplex PCR; TCRdb's table is partial and in-frame only. The table includes roughly 400,000 clones, about nine tenths detected once. Sequencing was done on a sample of PBMCs or T cells enriched from blood (not recorded which). The receptor source for this set is a woman aged 30 to 39 who had recovered from COVID-19. Each CDR3 is given with its conserved first and last residue. A D gene is named only where the DNA matches it firmly. The size entry is marked missing in some rows and otherwise reads once, few, many or a size class.

TRBV27	.	.	TRBJ1-1	TGTGCCAGCAGTTTATCTCCCGGGACTGAAGCTTTCTTT	CASSLSPGTEAFF
TRBV5-4	few	.	TRBJ2-1	TGTGCCAGCAGCTCAACCGGACAGCCTTACAATGAGCAGTTCTTC	CASSSTGQPYNEQFF
TRBV7-8	.	.	TRBJ2-7	TGTGCCAGCGGCCGACAGGCCTACGAGCAGTACTTC	CASGRQAYEQYF
TRBV24-1	.	TRBD2	TRBJ2-5	TGTGCCACCAGTGAGCGGACTAGCGGGAGGCAAGAGACCCAGTACTTC	CATSERTSGRQETQYF
TRBV28	.	TRBD1	TRBJ1-6	TGTGCCAGCAGCCCGGGACAGACTAATTCACCCCTCCACTTT	CASSPGQTNSPLHF
TRBV6-6	.	.	TRBJ1-2	TGTGCCAGCAGTTACTCGGCAGGGGTTTATGGCTACACCTTC	CASSYSAGVYGYTF
TRBV5-4	.	.	TRBJ2-7	TGTGCCAGCAGCGAAGGGGGCTCCTACGAGCAGTACTTC	CASSEGGSYEQYF
TRBV5-1	.	.	TRBJ2-1	TGCGCCAGCAGCCAGACAGGTTGGGATGAGCAGTTCTTC	CASSQTGWDEQFF
TRBV9	once	.	TRBJ2-7	TGTGCCAGCAGCCCGGGACAAAAACCCCCGGCCTACGAGCAGTACTTC	CASSPGQKPPAYEQYF
TRBV5-1	many	TRBD1	TRBJ2-2	TGCGCCAGCATCGACGGGACAGGGTACACCGGGGAGCTGTTTTTT	CASIDGTGYTGELFF
TRBV3-1/TRBV3-2	.	.	TRBJ2-7	TGTGCCAGCAGCCAAGGGGCAGGGATCCCCTACGAGCAGTACTTC	CASSQGAGIPYEQYF
TRBV28	once	TRBD2	TRBJ2-1	TGTGCCAGCAGCCCTGTGGACCCTAGCGGGAGTTCCGGTGAGCAGTTCTTC	CASSPVDPSGSSGEQFF
TRBV6-6	.	.	TRBJ2-7	TGTGCCAGCAGTTACTCGCGCCTCTCCTACGAGCAGTACTTC	CASSYSRLSYEQYF
TRBV7-3	.	.	TRBJ1-3	TGTGCCAGCAGCTTAACGGGGGACACTGGAAACACCATATATTTT	CASSLTGDTGNTIYF
TRBV4-1	.	.	TRBJ1-5	TGCGCCAGCAGCCAACCTGACAGTTATCAGCCCCAGCATTTT	CASSQPDSYQPQHF
TRBV30	once	TRBD1	TRBJ1-6	TGTGCCTGGAGTAGCGGACAGGGAATGAATTCACCCCTCCACTTT	CAWSSGQGMNSPLHF
TRBV27	.	.	TRBJ2-2	TGTGCCAGCAGTTTCGGGACTCACGGCGGGGAGCTGTTTTTT	CASSFGTHGGELFF
TRBV10-3	.	.	TRBJ1-1	TGTGCCATCAGTGACGGGCAGGGGCGCTTCACTGAAGCTTTCTTT	CAISDGQGRFTEAFF
TRBV28	.	.	TRBJ1-6	TGTGCCAGCAGTTTGCTCACAGGGCCCTATTCACCCCTCCACTTT	CASSLLTGPYSPLHF
TRBV5-1	.	.	TRBJ1-4	TGCGCCAGCAGCTTGGTTTCGACTCATAATGAAAAACTGTTTTTT	CASSLVSTHNEKLFF
TRBV28	.	TRBD1	TRBJ1-1	TGTGCCAGCAGTTTAATTGGGACAGCGGAAGCTTTCTTT	CASSLIGTAEAFF
TRBV6-2/TRBV6-3	.	.	TRBJ2-7	TGTGCCAGCAGTTACCTCTCCGGGACACTCTCCTACGAGCAGTACTTC	CASSYLSGTLSYEQYF
TRBV6-2/TRBV6-3	.	TRBD1	TRBJ1-4	TGTGCCAGCAGTTACGACAGGGCAGCAACTAATGAAAAACTGTTTTTT	CASSYDRAATNEKLFF
TRBV7-9	.	.	TRBJ2-7	TGTGCCAGCAGCCCCCGGGAGTGGGCCTACGAGCAGTACTTC	CASSPREWAYEQYF
TRBV20-1	.	TRBD1	TRBJ2-7	TGCAGTGCTATTGAACAGGGGGTGATCTACGAGCAGTACTTC	CSAIEQGVIYEQYF
TRBV10-3	.	TRBD1	TRBJ1-1	TGTGCCATCAGTGACCAAGGACAGGGGGACACTGAAGCTTTCTTT	CAISDQGQGDTEAFF
TRBV18	few	TRBD1	TRBJ1-2	TGTGCCAGCTCACCACTCGGGGACAGGGACTTTTCATTATATGGCTACACCTTC	CASSPLGDRDFSLYGYTF
TRBV7-2	.	.	TRBJ2-3	TGTGCCAGCAGCTTAAAGCGGAAGCTAGCGTGGAGCACAGATACGCAGTATTTT	CASSLKRKLAWSTDTQYF
TRBV30	.	TRBD1	TRBJ2-7	TGTGCCTGGAGTGCCCGGACAGGGATTGCCTACGAGCAGTACTTC	CAWSARTGIAYEQYF
TRBV24-1	.	.	TRBJ2-5	TGTGCCACCCCGGGGGACCAAGAGACCCAGTACTTC	CATPGDQETQYF
TRBV4-1	.	TRBD1	TRBJ1-4	TGCGCCAGCAGCCCGGAAACTCCTACGACAGGGATCGGAGAAAAACTGTTTTTT	CASSPETPTTGIGEKLFF
TRBV4-2	.	.	TRBJ1-4	TGTGCCAGCAGCCAAGGACTCGGAGGTGATGAAAAACTGTTTTTT	CASSQGLGGDEKLFF
TRBV7-8	.	.	TRBJ1-4	TGTGCCAGCAGCTTATCGAACAGTAAGCGGGAAAAACTGTTTTTT	CASSLSNSKREKLFF